The present entry profiles one T cell receptor (beta chain) with its context. Germline trimming cut 4 bases from V and 1 base from J; bases unmatched to any gene: 11. This CDR3 is built from 17 residues. Germline values: CDR1 MNHEY, CDR2 SMNVEV (reference sequence). The sample originates from a study of T cell changes during pregnancy in multiple sclerosis. Sequenced by immunoSEQ multiplex PCR; TCRdb stores in-frame clones only, minus some. The data show 80,000 to 100,000 clones, 90% seen once. The sequencing here drew on peripheral blood, taken in the second trimester of pregnancy. This sequence was found in a female donor in good health, enrolled as a control in a pregnancy study. J is TRBJ2-5 and V is TRBV27; 8 bases agree with TRBD1. The CDR3, as DNA: TGTGCCAGCAGTTCCCTGGACAGGGCGAGGGGCCAAGAGACCCAGTACTTC. Its protein product is CASSSLDRARGQETQYF.